This is a list of T cell receptor beta chains from one sample in a study. TCRdb analysed the 5' RACE reads with MiXCR anew, one entry per CDR3 protein. The sample lists fewer than 25,000 distinct CDR3 sequences; roughly 33% were seen once. The sequencing sample was made of tumor-infiltrating naive CD4+ T cells sorted from the breast tumor. These receptors were taken from a female donor with breast cancer. Each CDR3 is given without its conserved first and last residue. Each record gives: D gene, CDR3 length, J gene, V gene, CDR3 protein. A D gene is named only where the DNA matches it firmly.

>.|12|TRBJ2-7|TRBV9
ASSVAGEGYEQY
>.|14|TRBJ1-2|TRBV15
ATSRDELWGNYGYT
>.|15|TRBJ1-5|TRBV6-5
ASSSEGGLGIGQPQH
>.|11|TRBJ2-1|TRBV6-5
ASGLLSYNEQF
>.|11|TRBJ1-5|TRBV5-6
ASSLLAGKPQH
>TRBD1|11|TRBJ2-1|TRBV5-1
ASSPDRVEEQF
>.|11|TRBJ2-1|TRBV12-3/TRBV12-4
ASSFSSYNEQF
>.|12|TRBJ2-7|TRBV27
ASSYGLGTYEQY
>TRBD2|16|TRBJ2-1|TRBV24-1
ATSDWARGRGSYNEQF
>.|11|TRBJ2-7|TRBV5-4
ASSLRGSSEQC
>.|14|TRBJ2-1|TRBV9
ASSPRAGSSYNEQF
>TRBD2|16|TRBJ2-3|TRBV4-1
ASSQELAGVVGTDTQY
>TRBD2|14|TRBJ2-7|TRBV6-5
ASSLGTSGRSYEQY
>TRBD2|12|TRBJ2-3|TRBV25-1
ASSDSGRPDTQY
>.|14|TRBJ2-1|TRBV6-5
ASSSTYGTQPHEQF
>TRBD2|11|TRBJ2-1|TRBV12-3/TRBV12-4
ASSVSGRNEQF
>.|11|TRBJ1-2|TRBV7-9
ASSLQGLEGYT
>.|12|TRBJ1-1|TRBV2
ASSEALRGTEAF
>TRBD1|11|TRBJ2-7|TRBV6-5
ASSRPRGLKQY
>TRBD1|11|TRBJ2-7|TRBV7-9
ASSLKGADEQY
>.|12|TRBJ2-7|TRBV20-1
SASKGRGTYEQY
>.|14|TRBJ1-5|TRBV2
ASGPKAGYSNQPQH
>.|14|TRBJ2-1|TRBV3-1
ASSRTHLAGHPEQL
>.|11|TRBJ1-2|TRBV12-3/TRBV12-4
ASSSQGFYGYT
>TRBD2|13|TRBJ2-3|TRBV30
AWSSSGSFSDTQY
>TRBD2|11|TRBJ2-5|TRBV20-1
SASSTSEETQY
>.|12|TRBJ2-4|TRBV3-1
ASSHRQAKNIQC
>.|13|TRBJ2-2|TRBV12-3/TRBV12-4
ASRLREQNTGELF
>.|14|TRBJ2-1|TRBV5-5
ASSSAPAWPYNEQF
>.|13|TRBJ1-1|TRBV6-1
ASSDSGSARTEAF
>TRBD2|13|TRBJ2-1|TRBV2
ASSRTSGRRDEQF
>.|11|TRBJ2-3|TRBV5-5
ASSLVTSDPQY
>TRBD2|16|TRBJ2-1|TRBV24-1
ATSDWARGGGSHNEQF
>.|16|TRBJ1-1|TRBV13
ASSLKKVGIREGTEAF
>.|14|TRBJ2-1|TRBV5-1
ASSFPLLGSYNEQF
>.|12|TRBJ2-2|TRBV5-1
ASSLSAGPGGLF
>.|13|TRBJ1-5|TRBV9
ASSKSWGSNQPQH
>.|9|TRBJ1-3|TRBV20-1
SAVSGNTIY
>.|13|TRBJ1-2|TRBV7-2
ASSPRPRGNYGYT
>TRBD1|12|TRBJ1-3|TRBV20-1
SASQQGISDTIY
>.|12|TRBJ1-1|TRBV30
AWSAYVKDTEAF
>.|9|TRBJ2-1|TRBV29-1
SVEDSHEQF
>TRBD1|13|TRBJ1-5|TRBV6-1
ASSEAPQGDQPQH
>.|11|TRBJ1-6|TRBV6-1
ASSEGGDSPLH
>.|11|TRBJ2-2|TRBV29-1
SVGLANTGELF
>.|12|TRBJ1-5|TRBV6-5
ACRRGQGNQPQH